Listed below are T cell receptor beta chains from one sample, sequenced in a study of shared clonotypes between healthy human individuals. The assay was immunoSEQ multiplex PCR, and TCRdb's table has in-frame clones only and misses some. The repertoire holds over 1.5 million clones, 95% to 99% seen once, with about 0.45% in the top ten. The specimen was naive CD4+ T cells sorted from blood. All receptors derive from a man aged 25 to 40 in good health. CDR3s include the opening cysteine and the closing phenylalanine or tryptophan. Each record gives: V gene, D gene, clone size, J gene, CDR3 protein, CDR3 DNA. The D gene is left open where the match is weak. Not every row has a clone size; where given, it reads once, few, many or a size class.

>TRBV27|TRBD2|.|TRBJ2-2
CASRVRLAGIAGELFF
TGTGCCAGCAGAGTCAGACTAGCGGGAATAGCCGGGGAGCTGTTTTTT
>TRBV5-6|.|.|TRBJ2-2
CASSFRHSNTGELFF
TGTGCCAGCAGCTTCAGGCACTCGAACACCGGGGAGCTGTTTTTT
>TRBV6-4|.|.|TRBJ2-7
CASRRDGGDEQYF
TGTGCCAGCAGACGGGACGGTGGGGACGAGCAGTACTTC
>TRBV19|TRBD1|.|TRBJ2-7
CASAGTGSYEQYF
TGTGCCAGTGCCGGGACAGGGTCCTACGAGCAGTACTTC
>TRBV18|.|.|TRBJ1-3
CASSPPRVSGNTIYF
TGTGCCAGCTCACCCCCGCGCGTCTCTGGAAACACCATATATTTT
>TRBV5-8|TRBD2|.|TRBJ2-2
CASSLIGGRKVGELFF
TGTGCCAGCAGCTTAATCGGCGGGAGGAAGGTCGGGGAGCTGTTTTTT
>TRBV7-2|TRBD2|.|TRBJ2-1
CASSLRDGSSGRAVNEQFF
TGTGCCAGCAGCTTGAGGGATGGCTCTAGCGGGAGGGCTGTCAATGAGCAGTTCTTC
>TRBV9|.|once|TRBJ2-7
CASSAGTFYEQYF
TGTGCCAGCAGCGCGGGGACATTTTACGAGCAGTACTTC
>TRBV28|.|.|TRBJ1-2
CASSPDRRNYGYTF
TGTGCCAGCAGTCCCGACAGGCGTAACTATGGCTACACCTTC
>TRBV6-5|TRBD2|.|TRBJ2-7
CASRTSGSSYEQYF
TGTGCCAGCAGGACTAGCGGGAGTTCCTACGAGCAGTACTTC
>TRBV5-1|.|.|TRBJ2-1
CASSFSLGAYNEQFF
TGCGCCAGCAGCTTCTCATTGGGGGCCTACAATGAGCAGTTCTTC
>TRBV6-6|.|.|TRBJ2-3
CASSRPGSTDTQYF
TGTGCCAGCAGCCGTCCAGGGTCCACAGATACGCAGTATTTT
>TRBV15|.|.|TRBJ2-7
CATSRARASYEQYF
TGTGCCACCAGCAGAGCTCGGGCCTCCTACGAGCAGTACTTC
>TRBV7-9|TRBD2|.|TRBJ2-7
CASSHSGRSYEQYF
TGTGCCAGCAGCCATAGCGGGAGGTCCTACGAGCAGTACTTC
>TRBV7-6|.|.|TRBJ2-7
CASSFNEVRSTYEQYF
TGTGCCAGCAGCTTCAACGAAGTCCGGTCGACCTACGAGCAGTACTTC
>TRBV7-9|.|.|TRBJ2-1
CASSDPGTLSSYNEQFF
TGTGCCAGCAGCGACCCCGGGACCCTGAGCTCCTACAATGAGCAGTTCTTC
>TRBV11-2|.|once|TRBJ2-7
CASSPRLNQHYEQYF
TGTGCCAGCAGCCCGAGACTGAATCAACACTACGAGCAGTACTTC
>TRBV5-1|TRBD1|.|TRBJ2-4
CASSLETGLGKNIQYF
TGCGCCAGCAGCCTCGAGACAGGGCTGGGCAAAAACATTCAGTACTTC